These 13 T cell receptor beta chains originate from one sample sequenced in a study of cytotoxic CD8 clonotypes in ibrutinib-treated CLL. Here immunoSEQ multiplex PCR was the method, and the copy in TCRdb shows in-frame clones only, minus some. The table has some 63,000 clones, just over 90% seen once; the top ten hold under 4%. Sequencing was performed on PBMCs, taken after 12 months of ibrutinib treatment. All receptors come from a human donor with chronic lymphocytic leukemia.

V gene TRBV19 combines with J gene TRBJ1-1; D gene ambiguous. The V end lost 2 bases, the J end lost 6 bases, and 19 bases lay between the germline ends. The CDR3 spans 16 residues. CDR1 and CDR2 (germline): LNHDA, SQIVND (reference sequence). The CDR3 nucleotides are TGTGCCAGTAGTATAAGGTCGGAATCCGCCTCGGCTGAAGCTTTCTTT. This gives the protein CASSIRSESASAEAFF. The whole variable domain, filled in from reference TRBV19 and TRBJ1-1, reads DGGITQSPKYLFRKEGQNVTLSCEQNLNHDAMYWYRQDPGQGLRLIYYSQIVNDFQKGDIAEGYSVSREKKESFPLTVTSAQKNPTAFYLCASSIRSESASAEAFFGQGTRLTVV.

The rearrangement uses TRBV18 and TRBJ2-4, with 12 nucleotides matching TRBD2. Germline assignment: CDR1 KGHSH and CDR2 LQKENI. The trim removed 3 bases at V and 0 bases at J, leaving 12 bases unmatched. CDR3 length: 20 amino acids. CDR3 residues: CASSPTMASGRVVAKNIQYF. The CDR3 DNA sequence: TGTGCCAGCTCACCTACCATGGCTAGCGGGAGGGTCGTAGCCAAAAACATTCAGTACTTC. The full variable domain, in which reference TRBV18 and TRBJ2-4 provide the parts outside the CDR3, is NAGVMQNPRHLVRRRGQEARLRCSPMKGHSHVYWYRQLPEEGLKFMVYLQKENIIDESGMPKERFSAEFPKEGPSILRIQQVVRGDSAAYFCASSPTMASGRVVAKNIQYFGAGTRLSVL.

The J gene is TRBJ2-6, the V gene TRBV4-2; 12 bases align to TRBD1. J was trimmed by 2 bases and V by 3 bases; bases with no gene match: 5. Germline V lookup: CDR1 LGHNA, CDR2 YNFKEQ. The CDR3 totals 18 residues. The CDR3 loop reads CASSHRDRGQAGANVLTF. The CDR3 DNA follows: TGTGCCAGCAGCCATAGGGACAGGGGGCAGGCTGGGGCCAACGTCCTGACTTTC.

The chain joins TRBV5-3 to TRBJ2-1; no clear D gene. TRBV5-3 is an ORF for which the function is uncertain. V was clipped by 1 base and J by 10 bases, with 12 bases between them. The CDR3 extends over 13 amino acids. The CDR3 DNA reads as TGTGCCAGAAGCTTGCCGAGCTCTGGAGAGCAGTTCTTC. Protein product: CARSLPSSGEQFF.

Here the CDR3 reads CASTSPPSREQYF. The CDR3 nucleotides are TGTGCCAGCACCTCCCCCCCGAGCCGGGAGCAGTACTTC. The V gene is TRBV7-3, the J gene TRBJ2-7, with D unclear. This CDR3 comprises 13 residues. V shed 7 bases and J shed 7 bases, with 17 bases lying between them. The germline V gene has CDR1 SGHTA and CDR2 FQGTGA.

The rearrangement joins TRBV7-2 to TRBJ1-1; D gene ambiguous. The CDR3 loop spans 13 amino acids. Trimming left V 4 bases short and J 6 bases short, with 12 bases between. Germline CDR1 and CDR2: SGHTA and FQGNSA. The CDR3 DNA is TGTGCCAGCAGCTCTAAGAGGATCGCTGAAGCTTTCTTT. It translates to CASSSKRIAEAFF.

This sequence joins TRBV7-2 and TRBJ2-2, with 11 bases aligning to TRBD2. The V segment lost 1 base and the J segment 4 bases; nucleotides outside the gene matches: 8. Germline V gives CDR1 SGHTA, CDR2 FQGNSA. The CDR3 covers 18 residues. The CDR3 here is CASSLVAGGPGATGELFF. The CDR3 nucleotides are TGTGCCAGCAGCTTAGTAGCGGGAGGGCCCGGGGCCACCGGGGAGCTGTTTTTT.

The genes are TRBV7-7 and TRBJ2-7; no clear D. The germline V gene encodes CDR1 SSHAT and CDR2 FNYEAQ (reference sequence). The CDR3 covers 13 residues. Trimming removed 0 bases at V and 6 bases at J, with 9 bases between. DNA of the CDR3: TGTGCCAGCAGCTTAGCCTCCTTAAGCGAGCAGTACTTC. It codes for CASSLASLSEQYF.

The chain carries TRBV28 and TRBJ2-5; 10 positions match TRBD2. Per the germline V gene, CDR1 is MDHEN and CDR2 is SYDVKM. The V segment lost 4 bases and the J segment 2 bases; nucleotides outside the gene matches: 10. The CDR3 has 17 residues. CDR3 coding DNA: TGTGCCAGCAGTTACGGGACTAGCGTCGAATCACAAGAGACCCAGTACTTC. It translates to CASSYGTSVESQETQYF.

The chain has TRBV5-4 and TRBJ2-2; 11 nucleotides match TRBD1. CDR1 SGHNT and CDR2 YYREEE come from the germline V gene (reference sequence). The trim removed 5 bases at V and 7 bases at J, leaving 10 bases unmatched. This CDR3 contains 16 residues. CDR3 loop: CASRLRTGGRFGELFF. CDR3 bases: TGTGCCAGCAGACTACGGACAGGGGGCCGCTTCGGGGAGCTGTTTTTT.

The CDR3 is CASSIDRGSTDTQYF. DNA of the CDR3: TGTGCCAGTAGTATAGATCGGGGCAGCACAGATACGCAGTATTTT. The rearrangement uses TRBV19 and TRBJ2-3; possibly TRBD1 or TRBD2 for D (5 bases each). Looked up from germline, CDR1 is LNHDA and CDR2 is SQIVND (reference sequence). V lost 0 bases and J lost 0, with 7 bases in between. The CDR3 loop spans 15 amino acids.

The V and J genes are TRBV29-1 and TRBJ1-2; TRBD1 aligns across 7 bases. V lost 6 bases and J lost 0; bases outside the gene matches: 16. CDR1 and CDR2 from the germline V gene are SQVTM and ANQGSEA. The CDR3 consists of 17 residues. DNA of the CDR3: TGCAGCGTAGACGGTCGGGGACAGAAATCTACTAACTATGGCTACACCTTC. It yields the protein CSVDGRGQKSTNYGYTF.

V usage is TRBV27 and J usage is TRBJ1-5; TRBD1 agrees at 8 bases. The V and J ends lost 6 bases and 3 bases, in that order; junction bases with no gene match: 16. The CDR3 is made up of 18 amino acids. The V gene's germline CDR1 is MNHEY and CDR2 SMNVEV (reference sequence). In nucleotides, the CDR3 is TGTGCCAGCAGCCCAAACCGATTCGGGACAGGCAACAATCAGCCCCAGCATTTT. Amino acids: CASSPNRFGTGNNQPQHF.